The rows below give T cell receptor beta chains drawn from one sample of a study of cytomegalovirus exposure and HLA in healthy donors. Measured with immunoSEQ multiplex PCR; TCRdb has only the in-frame clones, and not every one. The sample yields about 90,000 clones, 55% to 70% seen once. Sequencing was performed on PBMCs. These receptors were obtained from a woman aged 45-65 years in good health and CMV-seropositive. Each CDR3 is given with its conserved first and last residue. D genes are given only for firm matches. Part of the rows lack a size; the others show once, few, many or a class for expanded clones.

TRBJ1-4	few	TRBV6-4	-	CASSDSTGSNEKLFF	TGTGCCAGCAGTGACTCTACAGGGAGTAATGAAAAACTGTTTTTT
TRBJ2-7	-	TRBV4-1	-	CASSQGGGVGSYEQYF	TGCGCCAGCAGCCAGGGTGGGGGCGTCGGCTCCTACGAGCAGTACTTC
TRBJ1-1	-	TRBV6-1	-	CASSVGGASTEAFF	TGTGCCAGCAGTGTCGGAGGGGCGAGCACTGAAGCTTTCTTT
TRBJ2-7	-	TRBV5-1	-	CASAPGDTSGEQYF	TGCGCCAGCGCCCCGGGAGACACCTCTGGGGAGCAGTACTTC
TRBJ2-3	-	TRBV7-6	-	CASSLEPQDTQYF	TGTGCCAGCAGCTTAGAACCCCAGGATACGCAGTATTTT
TRBJ1-1	-	TRBV2	-	CASRGGVEAFF	TGTGCCAGCAGGGGGGGGGTAGAAGCTTTCTTT
TRBJ2-3	-	TRBV5-1	TRBD2	CASSLIGAGVTDTQYF	TGCGCCAGCAGCTTGATCGGAGCGGGGGTTACAGATACGCAGTATTTT
TRBJ1-2	-	TRBV4-2	TRBD1	CASSRLGQGYGYTF	TGTGCCAGCAGCCGACTCGGACAGGGGTACGGCTACACCTTC
TRBJ1-4	-	TRBV18	TRBD1	CASSPGTGAEKLFF	TGTGCCAGCTCACCAGGGACAGGGGCTGAAAAACTGTTTTTT
TRBJ2-7	-	TRBV6-5	TRBD1	CASSFGTGSEQYF	TGTGCCAGCAGTTTCGGGACAGGGTCCGAGCAGTACTTC
TRBJ2-1	few	TRBV11-2	-	CASNTGTGTYNEQFF	TGTGCCAGCAACACCGGGACTGGAACCTACAATGAGCAGTTCTTC
TRBJ1-1	-	TRBV30	TRBD1	CAWSWTGGEAFF	TGTGCCTGGAGTTGGACAGGGGGTGAAGCTTTCTTT
TRBJ1-6	few	TRBV19	-	CASSIDPGDSPLHF	TGTGCCAGTAGTATAGATCCGGGGGATTCACCCCTCCACTTT
TRBJ2-7	-	TRBV7-9	-	CASSLSHPRGAGYEQYF	TGTGCCAGCAGCTTATCCCACCCACGGGGGGCAGGATACGAGCAGTACTTC
TRBJ1-2	-	TRBV9	-	CASSAGQEGYGYTF	TGTGCCAGCAGCGCTGGACAAGAAGGATATGGCTACACCTTC
TRBJ2-2	-	TRBV4-1	TRBD2	CASSPRTRVENTGELFF	TGCGCCAGCAGCCCTCGGACTAGGGTTGAGAACACCGGGGAGCTGTTTTTT
TRBJ2-5	-	TRBV13	-	CASSLGHSQETQYF	TGTGCCAGCAGCTTAGGTCACAGCCAAGAGACCCAGTACTTC
TRBJ1-4	-	TRBV4-2	TRBD1	CASSQENRGNEKLFF	TGTGCCAGCAGCCAAGAAAACAGGGGGAATGAAAAACTGTTTTTT
TRBJ2-2	few	TRBV5-4	TRBD2	CASSAGTSGSNTGELFF	TGTGCCAGCAGCGCTGGGACTAGCGGTTCGAACACCGGGGAGCTGTTTTTT
TRBJ2-3	-	TRBV6-1	-	CASSEVLTDTQYF	TGTGCCAGCAGTGAAGTCCTCACAGATACGCAGTATTTT
TRBJ1-1	few	TRBV2	TRBD1	CASNDRGAFF	TGTGCCAGCAATGACAGGGGGGCTTTCTTT
TRBJ1-6	once	TRBV28	TRBD1	CASSPPDRGWSPLHF	TGTGCCAGCAGTCCCCCGGACAGGGGGTGGTCACCCCTCCACTTT
TRBJ2-7	-	TRBV6-6	-	CASSYQGTSAYEQYF	TGTGCCAGCAGTTACCAGGGAACCAGCGCCTACGAGCAGTACTTC
TRBJ1-1	-	TRBV6-5	TRBD1	CASSHRGITEAFF	TGTGCCAGCAGCCACAGGGGAATCACTGAAGCTTTCTTT
TRBJ2-1	-	TRBV19	TRBD2	CASSIVAGVNNEQFF	TGTGCCAGTAGTATCGTGGCGGGGGTGAATAATGAGCAGTTCTTC
TRBJ1-4	few	TRBV30	-	CAWSGQENEKLFF	TGTGCCTGGAGTGGGCAGGAAAATGAAAAACTGTTTTTT
TRBJ1-4	-	TRBV6-5	-	CASSYARSPSEKLFF	TGTGCCAGCAGTTACGCTCGGTCCCCCTCCGAAAAACTGTTTTTT
TRBJ1-4	-	TRBV4-2	-	CASSQVSDPNEKLFF	TGTGCCAGCAGCCAAGTGAGCGATCCTAATGAAAAACTGTTTTTT
TRBJ1-2	-	TRBV5-6	-	CASSPETEANYGYTF	TGTGCCAGCAGCCCCGAGACAGAAGCTAACTATGGCTACACCTTC
TRBJ2-1	-	TRBV21-1	-	CASILSGYNEQFF	TGTGCCAGCATACTTAGTGGCTACAATGAGCAGTTCTTC
TRBJ2-5	-	TRBV7-7	-	CAAGGDSLETQYF	TGTGCCGCCGGAGGGGACTCTTTGGAGACCCAGTACTTC
TRBJ1-5	-	TRBV7-9	-	CASSLDGGQPQHF	TGTGCCAGCAGCTTAGACGGAGGGCAGCCCCAGCATTTT
TRBJ1-1	few	TRBV29-1	-	CSALSGNTEAFF	TGCAGCGCTCTTTCCGGGAACACTGAAGCTTTCTTT
TRBJ1-1	-	TRBV27	TRBD1	CASSLAWTGNTEAFF	TGTGCCAGCAGTTTGGCTTGGACAGGTAACACTGAAGCTTTCTTT
TRBJ1-3	-	TRBV6-1	-	CASSENTGNTIYF	TGTGCCAGCAGTGAAAACACCGGAAACACCATATATTTT
TRBJ2-4	-	TRBV9	TRBD1	CASSVAGQGANIQYF	TGTGCCAGCAGCGTAGCGGGACAGGGGGCAAACATTCAGTACTTC
TRBJ1-1	-	TRBV25-1	-	CASGVTGSSEAFF	TGTGCCAGTGGAGTAACAGGCTCCTCTGAAGCTTTCTTT
TRBJ1-2	-	TRBV28	-	CAGHKQGYDGYTF	TGTGCCGGACATAAACAGGGTTACGATGGCTACACCTTC
TRBJ1-4	-	TRBV20-1	-	CSARVQEKLFF	TGCAGTGCTAGAGTCCAAGAAAAACTGTTTTTT
TRBJ1-6	-	TRBV11-2	-	CASSLRPGYSPLHF	TGTGCCAGCAGCTTAAGACCGGGTTACTCACCCCTCCACTTT
TRBJ2-3	-	TRBV28	TRBD2	CASSFRIGLAGLADTQYF	TGTGCCAGCAGTTTCCGGATAGGACTAGCGGGGTTAGCAGATACGCAGTATTTT
TRBJ2-1	-	TRBV30	TRBD2	CAWRRDGGGSYNEQFF	TGTGCCTGGAGGCGCGACGGGGGGGGGTCCTACAATGAGCAGTTCTTC
TRBJ1-6	-	TRBV10-2	-	CASRGLTYNSPLHF	TGCGCCAGTCGAGGGTTAACCTATAATTCACCCCTCCACTTT
TRBJ2-2	-	TRBV6-6	-	CASTIGGTGELFF	TGTGCCAGCACGATAGGGGGAACCGGGGAGCTGTTTTTT
TRBJ1-1	-	TRBV2	-	CASSPSSGDTEAFF	TGTGCCAGCTCTCCCTCATCGGGAGACACTGAAGCTTTCTTT
TRBJ1-1	-	TRBV9	-	CASSVESGDTEAFF	TGTGCCAGCAGCGTAGAGTCAGGGGACACTGAAGCTTTCTTT
TRBJ1-2	few	TRBV2	TRBD1	CASSVQGAGGYTF	TGTGCCAGCAGTGTACAGGGGGCGGGCGGCTACACCTTC
TRBJ2-5	-	TRBV28	-	CASKAPGFAQETQYF	TGTGCCAGCAAAGCGCCAGGGTTCGCCCAAGAGACCCAGTACTTC
TRBJ1-1	-	TRBV9	TRBD1	CALRRGTGGADTEAFF	TGTGCCTTGAGGAGGGGGACAGGGGGCGCGGACACTGAAGCTTTCTTT
TRBJ1-2	few	TRBV19	-	CASSRFGGVNYGYTF	TGTGCCAGTAGTAGGTTCGGAGGAGTCAACTATGGCTACACCTTC
TRBJ2-7	few	TRBV2	TRBD1	CASKVIGTAHEQYF	TGTGCCAGCAAGGTGATCGGGACAGCCCACGAGCAGTACTTC
TRBJ1-1	few	TRBV5-5	TRBD1	CASSWGHTGERAFF	TGTGCCAGCAGCTGGGGACACACAGGGGAACGAGCTTTCTTT
TRBJ1-1	-	TRBV7-3	-	CASSYQGGTEAFF	TGTGCCAGCAGCTATCAGGGTGGCACTGAAGCTTTCTTT